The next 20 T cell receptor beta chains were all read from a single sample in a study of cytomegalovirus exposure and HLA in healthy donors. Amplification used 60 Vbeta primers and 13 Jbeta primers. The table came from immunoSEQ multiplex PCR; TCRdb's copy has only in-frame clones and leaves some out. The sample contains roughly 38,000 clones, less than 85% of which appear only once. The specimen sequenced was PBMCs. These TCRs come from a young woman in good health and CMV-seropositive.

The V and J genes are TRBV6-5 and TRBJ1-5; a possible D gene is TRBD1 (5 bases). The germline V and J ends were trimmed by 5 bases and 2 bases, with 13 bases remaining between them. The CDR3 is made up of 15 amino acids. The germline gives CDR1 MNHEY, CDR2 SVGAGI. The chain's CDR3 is CASSPSGGGNQPQHF. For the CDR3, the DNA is TGTGCCAGCAGTCCGTCGGGGGGAGGCAATCAGCCCCAGCATTTT.

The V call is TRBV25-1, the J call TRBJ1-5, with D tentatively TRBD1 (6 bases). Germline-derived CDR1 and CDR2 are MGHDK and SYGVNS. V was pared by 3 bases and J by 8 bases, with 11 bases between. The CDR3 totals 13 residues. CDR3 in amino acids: CASSDRGGEPQHF. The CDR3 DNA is TGTGCCAGCAGTGACAGGGGAGGGGAGCCCCAGCATTTT.

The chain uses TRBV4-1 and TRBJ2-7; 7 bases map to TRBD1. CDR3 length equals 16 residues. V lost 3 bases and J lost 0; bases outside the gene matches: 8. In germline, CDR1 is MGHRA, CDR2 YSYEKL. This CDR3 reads CASSQDGQEPSYEQYF. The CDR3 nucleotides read TGCGCCAGCAGCCAGGATGGACAGGAACCCTCCTACGAGCAGTACTTC.

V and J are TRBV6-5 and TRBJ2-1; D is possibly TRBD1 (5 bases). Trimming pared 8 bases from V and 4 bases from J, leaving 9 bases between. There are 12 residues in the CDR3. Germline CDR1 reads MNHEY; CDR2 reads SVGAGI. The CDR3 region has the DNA TGTGCCAGCGCGACAGTATACAATGAGCAGTTCTTC. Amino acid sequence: CASATVYNEQFF.

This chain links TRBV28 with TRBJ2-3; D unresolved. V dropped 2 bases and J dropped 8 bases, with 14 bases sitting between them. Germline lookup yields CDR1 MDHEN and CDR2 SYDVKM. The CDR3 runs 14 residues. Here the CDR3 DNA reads TGTGCCAGCAGTTTACTCGGTACCAGAGGTACGCAGTATTTT. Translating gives CASSLLGTRGTQYF.

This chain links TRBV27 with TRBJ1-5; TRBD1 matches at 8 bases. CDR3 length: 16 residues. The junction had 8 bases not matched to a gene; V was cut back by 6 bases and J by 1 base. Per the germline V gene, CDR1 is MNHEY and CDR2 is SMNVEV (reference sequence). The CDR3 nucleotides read TGTGCCAGCAGCCGCACAGGGGGAGGAAGCAATCAGCCCCAGCATTTT. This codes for CASSRTGGGSNQPQHF.

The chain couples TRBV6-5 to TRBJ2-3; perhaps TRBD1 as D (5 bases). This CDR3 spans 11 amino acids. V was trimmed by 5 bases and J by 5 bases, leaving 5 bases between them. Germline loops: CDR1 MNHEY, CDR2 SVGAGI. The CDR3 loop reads CASSRGDTQYF. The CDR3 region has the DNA TGTGCCAGCAGTAGGGGAGATACGCAGTATTTT.

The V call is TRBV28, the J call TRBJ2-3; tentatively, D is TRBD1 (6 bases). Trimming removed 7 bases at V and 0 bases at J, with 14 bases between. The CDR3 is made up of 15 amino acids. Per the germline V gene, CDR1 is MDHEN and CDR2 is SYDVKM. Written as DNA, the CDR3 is TGTGCCAGCATGAATCCAGGGGCCAGCACAGATACGCAGTATTTT. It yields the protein CASMNPGASTDTQYF.

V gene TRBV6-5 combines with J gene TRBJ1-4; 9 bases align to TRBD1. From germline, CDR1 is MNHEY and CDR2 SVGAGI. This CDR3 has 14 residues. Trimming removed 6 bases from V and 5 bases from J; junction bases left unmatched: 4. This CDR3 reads CASSRGQGNEKLFF. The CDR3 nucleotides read TGTGCCAGCAGCAGGGGACAGGGCAATGAAAAACTGTTTTTT.

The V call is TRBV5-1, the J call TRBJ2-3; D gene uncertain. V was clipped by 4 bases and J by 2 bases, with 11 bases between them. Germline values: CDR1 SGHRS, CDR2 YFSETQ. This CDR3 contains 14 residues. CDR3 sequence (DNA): TGCGCCAGCAGCACGGAGCCTTCCACAGATACGCAGTATTTT. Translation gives CASSTEPSTDTQYF.

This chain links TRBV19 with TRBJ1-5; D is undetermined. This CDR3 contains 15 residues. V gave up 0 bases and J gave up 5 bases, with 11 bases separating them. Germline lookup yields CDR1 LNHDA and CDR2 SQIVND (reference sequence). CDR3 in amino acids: CASSIDTAAHQPQHF. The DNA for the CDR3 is TGTGCCAGTAGTATAGATACAGCGGCTCATCAGCCCCAGCATTTT.

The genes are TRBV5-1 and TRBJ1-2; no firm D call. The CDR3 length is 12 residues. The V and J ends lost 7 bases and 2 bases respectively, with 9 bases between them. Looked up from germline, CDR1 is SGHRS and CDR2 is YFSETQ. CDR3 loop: CASASTNYGYTF. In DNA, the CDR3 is TGCGCCAGCGCTAGTACGAACTATGGCTACACCTTC. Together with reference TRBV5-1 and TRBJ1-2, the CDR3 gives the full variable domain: KAGVTQTPRYLIKTRGQQVTLSCSPISGHRSVSWYQQTPGQGLQFLFEYFSETQRNKGNFPGRFSGRQFSNSRSEMNVSTLELGDSALYLCASASTNYGYTFGSGTRLTVV.

The CDR3 spells CASSFYRDGEQFF. CDR3 DNA: TGTGCCAGCAGCTTTTACAGGGACGGCGAGCAGTTCTTC. J is TRBJ2-1 and V is TRBV5-8, with D maybe TRBD1 (6 bases). Trimming removed 2 bases from V and 10 bases from J, with 13 bases in between. This CDR3 region has 13 residues. The germline V gene has CDR1 SGHTS and CDR2 YDEGEE.

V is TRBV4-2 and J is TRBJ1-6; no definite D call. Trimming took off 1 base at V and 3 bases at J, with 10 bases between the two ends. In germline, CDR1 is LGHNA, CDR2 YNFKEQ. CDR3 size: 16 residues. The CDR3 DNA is TGTGCCAGCAGCCAAGTTGAGATTATCTATAATTCACCCCTCCACTTT. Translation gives CASSQVEIIYNSPLHF.

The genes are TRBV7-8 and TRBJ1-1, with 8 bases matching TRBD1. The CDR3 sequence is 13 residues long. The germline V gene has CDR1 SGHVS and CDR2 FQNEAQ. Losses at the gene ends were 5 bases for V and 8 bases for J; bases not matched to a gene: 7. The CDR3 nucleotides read TGTGCCAGCAGCGGAGGAAGACAGGGGGAAGCTTTCTTT. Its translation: CASSGGRQGEAFF.

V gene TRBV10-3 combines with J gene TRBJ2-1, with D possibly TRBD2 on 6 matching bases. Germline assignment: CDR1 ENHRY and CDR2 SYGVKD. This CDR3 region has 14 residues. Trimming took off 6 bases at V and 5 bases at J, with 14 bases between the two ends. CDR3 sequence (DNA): TGTGCCATCAGGGAAGGAGGGAAGAACAATGAGCAGTTCTTC. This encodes CAIREGGKNNEQFF.

CDR3: CASSEATSGGRDTQYF. CDR3 DNA: TGTGCCAGCAGTGAGGCTACTAGCGGGGGAAGAGATACGCAGTATTTT. The chain combines TRBV6-4 with TRBJ2-3, with TRBD2 matching over 11 bases. Germline V gene lookup returns CDR1 MRHNA and CDR2 SNTAGT. The CDR3 is 16 residues long. V dropped 3 bases and J dropped 5; count of bases not matched to a gene: 7.

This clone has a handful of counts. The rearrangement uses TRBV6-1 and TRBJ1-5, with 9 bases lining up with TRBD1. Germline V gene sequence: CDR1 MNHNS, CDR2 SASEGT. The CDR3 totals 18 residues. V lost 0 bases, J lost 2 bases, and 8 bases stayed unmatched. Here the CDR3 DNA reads TGTGCCAGCAGTGAAGCAGGGAACAGGGGGCTTCGCAATCAGCCCCAGCATTTT. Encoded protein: CASSEAGNRGLRNQPQHF.

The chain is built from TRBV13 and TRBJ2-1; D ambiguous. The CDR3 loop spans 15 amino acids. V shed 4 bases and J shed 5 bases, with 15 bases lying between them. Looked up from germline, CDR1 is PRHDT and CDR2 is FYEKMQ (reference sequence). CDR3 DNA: TGTGCCAGCAGCTCCCGCACCCTGCGAAACAATGAGCAGTTCTTC. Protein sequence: CASSSRTLRNNEQFF.

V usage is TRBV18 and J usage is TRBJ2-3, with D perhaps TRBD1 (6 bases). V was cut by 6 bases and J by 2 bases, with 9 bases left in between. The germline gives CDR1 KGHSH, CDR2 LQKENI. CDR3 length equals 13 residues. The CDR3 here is CASSRDTTDTQYF. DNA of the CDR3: TGTGCCAGCTCCCGGGACACCACAGATACGCAGTATTTT.